The 30 T cell receptor beta chains reported below all come from one sample, sequenced in a study of OX40 agonist ivuxolimab in advanced cancers. The table came from immunoSEQ multiplex PCR; TCRdb's copy has only in-frame clones and leaves some out. The sample lists some 77,000 clones; around nine tenths were seen once. Sample: CD4+ or CD8+ T cells sorted from blood, taken in a trial of the OX40 agonist ivuxolimab. Receptors were obtained from an adult with an advanced solid tumor such as melanoma, head and neck, liver or kidney cancer.

The CDR3: CASIGDKNYGYTF. As DNA, the CDR3 is TGCGCCAGCATAGGGGACAAAAACTATGGCTACACCTTC. The rearrangement uses TRBV10-2 and TRBJ1-2; tentative D call: TRBD1 (6 bases). Per the germline V gene, CDR1 is WSHSY and CDR2 is SAAADI. V lost 7 bases, J lost 2 bases, and 11 bases lay in between. The CDR3 totals 13 residues.

The V call is TRBV5-4, the J call TRBJ2-3; D is tentatively TRBD1 or TRBD2 (7 bases each). Trimming pared 10 bases from V and 4 bases from J, leaving 19 bases between. The germline V gene encodes CDR1 SGHNT and CDR2 YYREEE (reference sequence). There are 14 residues in the CDR3. DNA for the CDR3: TGTGCCGAGGGAGGGGGCGGGAGTGCAGATACGCAGTATTTT. This encodes CAEGGGGSADTQYF.

The chain links TRBV11-2 to TRBJ1-2; no clear D. The CDR3 sequence is 13 residues long. The V and J ends lost 4 bases and 8 bases respectively, with 14 bases between them. Germline V gene sequence: CDR1 SGHAT, CDR2 FQNNGV. The CDR3 loop reads CASSSTPPIGYTF. The CDR3 bases are TGTGCCAGCAGCTCGACTCCTCCTATCGGCTACACCTTC.

This chain uses TRBV28 with TRBJ1-5, with D possibly TRBD1 on 5 matching bases. Between the trimmed V and J ends, which lost 8 bases and 7 bases, there was a span of 24 bases. CDR1 and CDR2 from the germline V gene are MDHEN and SYDVKM. The CDR3 has 16 amino acids. The CDR3 DNA reads as TGTGCCAGCGCACCCGACAGCCCGAAGGTGGGACAGCCCCAGCATTTT. This codes for CASAPDSPKVGQPQHF. Full variable domain (rest looked up from reference TRBV28 and TRBJ1-5): DVKVTQSSRYLVKRTGEKVFLECVQDMDHENMFWYRQDPGLGLRLIYFSYDVKMKEKGDIPEGYSVSREKKERFSLILESASTNQTSMYLCASAPDSPKVGQPQHFGDGTRLSIL.

The V call is TRBV6-5, the J call TRBJ1-2; a weak D match, TRBD1 (5 bases). The CDR3 runs to 14 residues. Between the trimmed V and J ends, which lost 4 bases and 7 bases, there was a span of 16 bases. The germline gives CDR1 MNHEY, CDR2 SVGAGI. This CDR3 is CASSSSGHGGGYTF. The CDR3 nucleotides are TGTGCCAGCAGTTCATCTGGACATGGAGGTGGCTACACCTTC.

This chain uses TRBV12-5 with TRBJ2-3; 8 bases map to TRBD1. Germline assignment: CDR1 LGHNT and CDR2 FRNRAP. With V trimmed by 1 base and J by 6 bases, 3 bases remained unmatched. The CDR3 has 14 residues. CDR3 sequence: CASGLGAGGDTQYF. The CDR3, as DNA: TGTGCTAGTGGTTTGGGGGCAGGGGGCGATACGCAGTATTTT.

V is TRBV10-3 and J is TRBJ2-6; D tentatively reads TRBD1 or TRBD2 (6 bases each). The CDR3 contains 15 residues. V was pared by 11 bases and J by 0 bases, with 14 bases between. Per germline, CDR1 ENHRY and CDR2 SYGVKD. CDR3 sequence reads: CASGAGSSGANVLTF. In DNA, the CDR3 is TGTGCCTCGGGGGCGGGAAGCTCTGGGGCCAACGTCCTGACTTTC.

The chain employs TRBV18 and TRBJ2-5, with 7 bases lining up with TRBD1. This CDR3 region has 14 residues. The germline V gene encodes CDR1 KGHSH and CDR2 LQKENI. J gave up 4 bases and V 4 bases, and 6 bases lay outside the gene matches. The CDR3, as DNA: TGTGCCAGCTCACTCCGACAGGGATCAGAGACCCAGTACTTC. Translation gives CASSLRQGSETQYF. The variable domain in full, completed from reference TRBV18 and TRBJ2-5, reads NAGVMQNPRHLVRRRGQEARLRCSPMKGHSHVYWYRQLPEEGLKFMVYLQKENIIDESGMPKERFSAEFPKEGPSILRIQQVVRGDSAAYFCASSLRQGSETQYFGPGTRLLVL.

The CDR3: CASSQDMSGTAGNTIYF. The CDR3 DNA reads as TGCGCCAGCAGCCAAGATATGTCGGGGACGGCTGGAAACACCATATATTTT. V is TRBV4-1 and J is TRBJ1-3; D might be TRBD1 (5 bases). The CDR3 is 17 residues long. Trimming took 0 bases from V and 2 from J, leaving 14 bases between them. From germline, CDR1 is MGHRA and CDR2 YSYEKL.

This clone came up a few times. The chain uses TRBV5-4 and TRBJ2-5; 7 nucleotides align to TRBD1. The CDR3 is 12 amino acids. CDR1 and CDR2 (germline): SGHNT, YYREEE (reference sequence). The CDR3 DNA reads as TGTGCTTCAAAGGGGGCCCAAGAGACCCAGTACTTC. Encoded protein: CASKGAQETQYF. The full variable domain, rest sourced from reference TRBV5-4 and TRBJ2-5, is ETGVTQSPTHLIKTRGQQVTLRCSSQSGHNTVSWYQQALGQGPQFIFQYYREEENGRGNFPPRFSGLQFPNYSSELNVNALELDDSALYLCASKGAQETQYFGPGTRLLVL.

This chain links TRBV5-4 with TRBJ1-1; D may be TRBD1 (5 bases). Germline V gives CDR1 SGHNT, CDR2 YYREEE (reference sequence). CDR3 length equals 16 residues. V was clipped by 4 bases and J by 3 bases, with 19 bases between them. The CDR3 loop reads CASSARDPWGHTEAFF. CDR3 coding DNA: TGTGCCAGCAGCGCCCGGGACCCATGGGGTCACACTGAAGCTTTCTTT.

The chain combines TRBV6-5 with TRBJ2-7, with 11 bases aligning to TRBD1. V trimming: 4 bases; J trimming: 2 bases; junction bases outside the gene matches: 4. CDR3 length: 15 amino acids. Germline CDR1 MNHEY, CDR2 SVGAGI. CDR3 sequence (DNA): TGTGCCAGCAGTTCCGGACAGGGGGCCACCTACGAGCAGTACTTC. Protein product: CASSSGQGATYEQYF.

The chain links TRBV2 to TRBJ2-3, with TRBD2 matching 8 bases. This CDR3 has 17 residues. V was pared by 7 bases and J by 2 bases, with 14 bases of the junction left unmatched. Germline V lookup: CDR1 SNHLY, CDR2 FYNNEI. CDR3 sequence: CASNLWGGGSSTDTQYF. CDR3 DNA: TGTGCCAGCAACCTATGGGGCGGGGGGAGCTCCACAGATACGCAGTATTTT. Based on the CDR3 plus reference TRBV2 and TRBJ2-3, the full variable domain is EPEVTQTPSHQVTQMGQEVILRCVPISNHLYFYWYRQILGQKVEFLVSFYNNEISEKSEIFDDQFSVERPDGSNFTLKIRSTKLEDSAMYFCASNLWGGGSSTDTQYFGPGTRLTVL.

This rearrangement joins TRBV10-3 to TRBJ2-3; D is unresolved. Deletions cut 1 base from V and 2 bases from J, with 10 bases between. Germline lookup yields CDR1 ENHRY and CDR2 SYGVKD. CDR3 length: 15 amino acids. The CDR3 DNA follows: TGTGCCATCAGTGAGTTCCCTCCCCACACAGATACGCAGTATTTT. This encodes CAISEFPPHTDTQYF.

The genes are TRBV28 and TRBJ1-4; D gene uncertain. The CDR3 length is 15 residues. In germline, CDR1 is MDHEN, CDR2 SYDVKM. Trimming shortened V by 5 bases and J by 7 bases, and 17 bases separated the two germline ends. This chain's CDR3 is CASSPGMGLFEKLFF. The CDR3 nucleotides read TGTGCCAGCAGTCCTGGGATGGGCCTCTTTGAAAAACTGTTTTTT.

The chain carries TRBV27 and TRBJ1-2; TRBD1 is a possible D gene (6 bases). The CDR3 is made up of 15 amino acids. V was trimmed by 4 bases and J by 0 bases, leaving 12 bases between them. Germline V gene sequence: CDR1 MNHEY, CDR2 SMNVEV (reference sequence). Here the CDR3 DNA reads TGTGCCAGCAGTTCCCGGGGGGCCCCTAACTATGGCTACACCTTC. It yields the protein CASSSRGAPNYGYTF.

This chain links TRBV2 with TRBJ1-4, with TRBD1 matching over 8 bases. This CDR3 has 15 amino acids. Germline trimming cut 3 bases from V and 10 bases from J; bases unmatched to any gene: 10. Germline loops: CDR1 SNHLY, CDR2 FYNNEI. The CDR3 is CASSDSRQGAGKLFF. As DNA, the CDR3 is TGTGCCAGCAGTGATTCTCGGCAGGGGGCGGGAAAACTGTTTTTT.

About this clone itself: Additional DNA sequences in this sample encode the identical CDR3. This chain joins TRBV5-1 and TRBJ2-7, with D unclear. The CDR3 has 14 residues. Germline CDR1 is SGHRS and CDR2 is YFSETQ. V gave up 0 bases and J gave up 1 base, with 8 bases separating them. CDR3 DNA sequence: TGCGCCAGCAGCTTGGACGCCCATTCCTACGAGCAGTACTTC. Translation gives CASSLDAHSYEQYF.

The V and J genes are TRBV28 and TRBJ2-7; 9 nucleotides match TRBD1. CDR1 is MDHEN, CDR2 SYDVKM, per germline. J lost 7 bases, V lost 4 bases, and 8 bases had no gene match. CDR3 length: 14 residues. The CDR3 DNA reads TGTGCCAGCAGTTCCGGGACAGGGCTGAGGGAGCAGTACTTC. Its protein product is CASSSGTGLREQYF.

This chain joins TRBV7-2 and TRBJ2-7, with TRBD2 matching 7 bases. Germline V gives CDR1 SGHTA, CDR2 FQGNSA. This CDR3 has 15 residues. Trimming removed 6 bases from V and 0 bases from J; junction bases left unmatched: 8. The CDR3 nucleotides read TGTGCCAGCAGGTACGGGGGGTTCTCCTCCTACGAGCAGTACTTC. As protein: CASRYGGFSSYEQYF.

The chain couples TRBV6-9 to TRBJ1-5, with 7 positions matching TRBD1. The germline CDR1 and CDR2 sequences are MNHGY and SVAAGI. V lost 6 bases and J lost 3; bases outside the gene matches: 5. This CDR3 is built from 14 residues. CDR3 nucleotide sequence: TGTGCCAGCAGGCGACAGGGCCCCAATCAGCCCCAGCATTTT. Protein sequence: CASRRQGPNQPQHF.

The rearrangement links TRBV27 to TRBJ1-5, with D perhaps TRBD1 (5 bases). CDR3 length: 15 amino acids. Germline V gene data show CDR1 as MNHEY and CDR2 as SMNVEV (reference sequence). The V end lost 6 bases, the J end lost 3 bases, and 15 bases lay between the germline ends. The CDR3 loop is CASRDSGPDNQPQHF. The CDR3 region has the DNA TGTGCCAGCAGGGACTCGGGACCGGACAATCAGCCCCAGCATTTT.

The gene calls are TRBV5-1 and TRBJ1-1, with a weak D call TRBD1 (6 bases). The CDR3 is 14 amino acids. The ends were cut back, 0 bases at V and 1 base at J, with 7 bases in the middle. Germline V CDR1 and CDR2: SGHRS, YFSETQ. CDR3 sequence (DNA): TGCGCCAGCAGCTTGGGACAGGAGAACACTGAAGCTTTCTTT. This sequence encodes CASSLGQENTEAFF.

The chain employs TRBV21-1 and TRBJ2-2; TRBD2 is taken as the D call from the table, unchecked against the DNA. TRBV21-1 counts as a pseudogene. The length of the CDR3 is 15 residues. CDR3 sequence reads: CASSKNGRGTGELFF. The CDR3 coding sequence is TGTGCCAGCAGCAAAAACGGGAGGGGCACCGGGGAGCTGTTTTTT.

This clone was recorded once. The chain is built from TRBV5-1 and TRBJ2-2; possibly TRBD2 for D (5 bases). This CDR3 has 12 residues. Germline CDR1 and CDR2: SGHRS and YFSETQ. The germline V and J ends were trimmed by 5 bases and 4 bases, with 6 bases remaining between them. As DNA, the CDR3 is TGCGCCAGCAGTGGAGGCACCGGGGAGCTGTTTTTT. Translated: CASSGGTGELFF.

The count of this clone is one. The V gene is TRBV7-2, the J gene TRBJ2-3; 9 nucleotides line up with TRBD2. V dropped 5 bases and J dropped 1; count of bases not matched to a gene: 4. Germline CDR1 reads SGHTA; CDR2 reads FQGNSA. The CDR3 covers 15 residues. The CDR3 sequence: CASSKRTSGTDTQYF. CDR3 bases: TGTGCCAGCAGCAAAAGGACTAGCGGCACAGATACGCAGTATTTT.

The V and J genes are TRBV2 and TRBJ2-6; D uncertain. The germline gives CDR1 SNHLY, CDR2 FYNNEI. CDR3 size: 12 residues. Deletions cut 4 bases from V and 4 bases from J, with 2 bases between. The CDR3 here is CASSGGANVLTF. The CDR3, as DNA: TGTGCCAGCAGTGGGGGGGCCAACGTCCTGACTTTC.

A few counts support this clone. The rearrangement uses TRBV10-3 and TRBJ2-3, with a tentative D call TRBD1 (6 bases). The CDR3 contains 16 residues. CDR1 is ENHRY and CDR2 is SYGVKD in the germline V gene. Trimming cost V 6 bases and J 0 bases, with 16 bases left between them. CDR3: CAIRMTGLTSTDTQYF. The CDR3 DNA is TGTGCCATCAGGATGACAGGACTCACTAGCACAGATACGCAGTATTTT.

The chain employs TRBV5-6 and TRBJ2-1, with D tentatively TRBD1 (6 bases). This CDR3 has 17 amino acids. V lost 3 bases to trimming and J lost 2 bases, with 18 bases between them. The germline gives CDR1 SGHDT, CDR2 YYEEEE. The CDR3 nucleotides are TGTGCCAGCAGCTCCCGAGCGGCCGGGACAACCTACAATGAGCAGTTCTTC. Translated: CASSSRAAGTTYNEQFF.

The V gene is TRBV5-4, the J gene TRBJ2-2; D not certain. The CDR3 covers 16 residues. Germline CDR1 reads SGHNT; CDR2 reads YYREEE (reference sequence). The V gene lost 5 bases and the J gene lost 6 bases, with 20 bases spanning the gap. The CDR3 region has the DNA TGTGCCAGCAGTCCCCCTGGCAGGTATTCATCCGGGGAGCTGTTTTTT. Translation gives CASSPPGRYSSGELFF.